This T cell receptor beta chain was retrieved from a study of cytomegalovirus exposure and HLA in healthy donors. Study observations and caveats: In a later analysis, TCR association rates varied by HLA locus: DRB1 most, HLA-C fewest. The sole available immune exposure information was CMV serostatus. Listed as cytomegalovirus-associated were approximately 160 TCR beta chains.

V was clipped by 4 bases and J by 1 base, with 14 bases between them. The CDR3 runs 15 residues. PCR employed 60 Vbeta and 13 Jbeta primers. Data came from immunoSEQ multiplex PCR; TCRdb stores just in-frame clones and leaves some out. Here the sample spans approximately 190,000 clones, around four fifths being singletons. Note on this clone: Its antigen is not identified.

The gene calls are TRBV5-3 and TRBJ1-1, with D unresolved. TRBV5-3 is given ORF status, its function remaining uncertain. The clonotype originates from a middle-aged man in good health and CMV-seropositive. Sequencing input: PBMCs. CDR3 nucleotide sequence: TGTGCCAGAAGCACCCCCCACGGAGGGAACACTGAAGCTTTCTTT. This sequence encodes CARSTPHGGNTEAFF.